Listed below are T cell receptor beta chains from one sample, sequenced in a study of blood T cell repertoires in COVID-19. Sequencing used immunoSEQ multiplex PCR; TCRdb keeps in-frame clones, though not all of them. Of 150,000 or so clones detected, 85% to 90% appear once; the ten largest clones hold around 15%. Sequenced sample: peripheral blood. These receptors were taken from a man aged 18 to 30 with COVID-19, enrolled during active disease. Both conserved end residues are part of each CDR3. The D gene is left open where the match is weak. Size is stated for part of the rows, as once, few or many counts, or as a class when the clone is expanded.

size: -; V: TRBV6-5; D: -; J: TRBJ1-1; CDR3: CASSYPGSGTEAFF; DNA: TGTGCCAGCAGTTACCCTGGGTCGGGCACTGAAGCTTTCTTT
size: -; V: TRBV5-6; D: TRBD2; J: TRBJ2-7; CDR3: CASSLGLAGLNEQYF; DNA: TGTGCCAGCAGCCTCGGACTAGCGGGATTGAACGAGCAGTACTTC
size: -; V: TRBV18; D: -; J: TRBJ2-5; CDR3: CASSPPAEETQYF; DNA: TGTGCCAGCTCACCACCGGCAGAAGAGACCCAGTACTTC
size: once; V: TRBV29-1; D: TRBD2; J: TRBJ2-7; CDR3: CSVEVRLAGAYEQYF; DNA: TGCAGCGTTGAAGTTCGACTAGCGGGAGCCTACGAGCAGTACTTC
size: -; V: TRBV30; D: -; J: TRBJ1-5; CDR3: CAWSVGAWSNQPQHF; DNA: TGTGCCTGGAGTGTAGGGGCTTGGAGCAATCAGCCCCAGCATTTT
size: -; V: TRBV5-1; D: -; J: TRBJ2-6; CDR3: CASSLDRASGANVLTF; DNA: TGCGCCAGCAGCTTGGACAGGGCCTCTGGGGCCAACGTCCTGACTTTC
size: -; V: TRBV29-1; D: -; J: TRBJ1-1; CDR3: CSVVGGIRLANTEAFF; DNA: TGCAGCGTTGTGGGGGGAATCAGGTTAGCGAACACTGAAGCTTTCTTT
size: -; V: TRBV27; D: TRBD1; J: TRBJ1-4; CDR3: CASSIRPGTGKIEKLFF; DNA: TGTGCCAGCAGTATTCGCCCCGGGACAGGGAAGATAGAAAAACTGTTTTTT
size: -; V: TRBV4-3; D: -; J: TRBJ2-1; CDR3: CASSQRSVSSYNEQFF; DNA: TGCGCCAGCAGCCAGCGAAGCGTAAGCTCCTACAATGAGCAGTTCTTC
size: -; V: TRBV28; D: -; J: TRBJ2-3; CDR3: CASSLRITGFSDTQYF; DNA: TGTGCCAGCAGTTTACGAATTACGGGATTTTCAGATACGCAGTATTTT
size: -; V: TRBV2; D: -; J: TRBJ2-1; CDR3: CASSEKGGLIYNEQFF; DNA: TGTGCCAGCAGTGAAAAAGGTGGACTTATCTACAATGAGCAGTTCTTC
size: -; V: TRBV6-2/TRBV6-3; D: TRBD1; J: TRBJ2-5; CDR3: CASSKDRGRQETQYF; DNA: TGTGCCAGCAGTAAGGACAGGGGGCGTCAAGAGACCCAGTACTTC
size: -; V: TRBV28; D: TRBD1; J: TRBJ1-1; CDR3: CASSRLETGDTEAFF; DNA: TGTGCCAGCAGCCGATTGGAAACAGGGGACACTGAAGCTTTCTTT
size: once; V: TRBV20-1; D: -; J: TRBJ2-7; CDR3: CSASQSELSSYEQYF; DNA: TGCAGTGCTAGTCAGTCTGAATTAAGCTCCTACGAGCAGTACTTC
size: -; V: TRBV7-9; D: -; J: TRBJ1-3; CDR3: CASSPPGRGNTIYF; DNA: TGTGCCAGCAGTCCCCCGGGGAGAGGAAACACCATATATTTT
size: few; V: TRBV15; D: -; J: TRBJ2-2; CDR3: CATSYRTTGELFF; DNA: TGTGCCACCAGCTACCGTACAACCGGGGAGCTGTTTTTT
size: -; V: TRBV28; D: TRBD1; J: TRBJ1-5; CDR3: CASSSPQGDRYSNQPQHF; DNA: TGTGCCAGCAGTTCACCCCAGGGGGACAGATATAGCAATCAGCCCCAGCATTTT
size: -; V: TRBV27; D: -; J: TRBJ2-3; CDR3: CASSRVGTPSGTDTQYF; DNA: TGTGCCAGCTCGAGGGTCGGGACACCATCGGGCACAGATACGCAGTATTTT
size: -; V: TRBV6-2/TRBV6-3; D: -; J: TRBJ1-5; CDR3: CASSWETGNQPQHF; DNA: TGTGCCAGCAGTTGGGAAACAGGGAATCAGCCCCAGCATTTT
size: -; V: TRBV7-2; D: -; J: TRBJ1-1; CDR3: CASSLGAGALTEAFF; DNA: TGTGCCAGCAGCTTAGGGGCAGGGGCGCTCACTGAAGCTTTCTTT
size: once; V: TRBV3-1/TRBV3-2; D: -; J: TRBJ2-1; CDR3: CASSLRGVGYNEQFF; DNA: TGTGCCAGCAGCCTCAGGGGAGTCGGGTACAATGAGCAGTTCTTC
size: -; V: TRBV5-5; D: -; J: TRBJ2-2; CDR3: CASSLGQGRYTGELFF; DNA: TGTGCCAGCAGCTTGGGGCAGGGCCGCTACACCGGGGAGCTGTTTTTT
size: -; V: TRBV30; D: TRBD2; J: TRBJ2-1; CDR3: CAWSVLAGSYNEQFF; DNA: TGTGCCTGGAGTGTCTTAGCGGGATCCTACAATGAGCAGTTCTTC
size: -; V: TRBV28; D: -; J: TRBJ2-7; CDR3: CASSFGLGIYEQYF; DNA: TGTGCCAGCAGTTTCGGACTGGGCATCTACGAGCAGTACTTC